This TCR beta chain is drawn from a study of control samples from healthy donors and cancer patients. V was clipped by 2 bases and J by 7 bases, with 6 bases between them. The CDR3 covers 12 residues. Here immunoSEQ multiplex PCR was the method, and the copy in TCRdb shows in-frame clones only, minus some. The profile shows around 76,000 clones, around 94% of them singletons. Sequenced sample: blood. The sequence was collected from a woman between 35 and 50 years old in good health. This chain links TRBV12-3 or TRBV12-4 with TRBJ2-1; no clear D gene. In DNA form, the CDR3 reads TGTGCCAGCAGTTTATTGTCGAATGAGCAGTTCTTC. Protein sequence: CASSLLSNEQFF.